Shown below are 23 T cell receptor beta chains from a single sample sequenced in a study of control samples from healthy donors and cancer patients. Assay used: immunoSEQ multiplex PCR; TCRdb lists only in-frame clones, some missing. Here the sample spans about 130,000 clones, about 94% being singletons. What was sequenced was PBMCs. The receptors come from a man aged 55 to 70 with colorectal cancer.

The rearrangement links TRBV18 to TRBJ1-2; D unresolved. Looked up from germline, CDR1 is KGHSH and CDR2 is LQKENI. This CDR3 comprises 15 residues. Trimming took 8 bases from V and 8 from J, leaving 24 bases between them. CDR3 loop: CASTSGGGPTGGYTF. CDR3 in DNA: TGTGCCAGCACTTCAGGAGGAGGGCCTACGGGAGGCTACACCTTC.

The rearrangement joins TRBV10-2 to TRBJ2-5, with 7 nucleotides matching TRBD1. V gave up 9 bases and J gave up 3 bases; unmatched junction bases: 4. The V gene's germline CDR1 is WSHSY and CDR2 SAAADI. The CDR3 is 12 amino acids. The CDR3 spells CASGQAKETQYF. The CDR3 DNA reads as TGCGCCAGTGGACAGGCTAAAGAGACCCAGTACTTC.

This rearrangement joins TRBV27 to TRBJ2-3; possibly TRBD2 for D (7 bases). The CDR3 has 15 residues. The germline V gene has CDR1 MNHEY and CDR2 SMNVEV (reference sequence). V was pared by 7 bases and J by 5 bases, with 19 bases between. Here the CDR3 reads CASTVGLQGRDTQYF. The CDR3 DNA reads TGTGCCAGCACCGTGGGACTACAGGGCCGAGATACGCAGTATTTT.

The V call is TRBV18, the J call TRBJ2-7; a weak D match, TRBD1 (5 bases). The CDR3 extends over 13 amino acids. Germline V gene lookup returns CDR1 KGHSH and CDR2 LQKENI. Deletions cut 4 bases from V and 1 base from J, with 8 bases between. The CDR3 DNA reads TGTGCCAGCTCACGGACATCTTCCTACGAGCAGTACTTC. Residues: CASSRTSSYEQYF.

The rearrangement uses TRBV6-6 and TRBJ1-1; no clear D. The length of the CDR3 is 14 residues. V dropped 0 bases and J dropped 1 base, with 6 bases sitting between them. Germline V gene lookup returns CDR1 MNHNY and CDR2 SVGAGI (reference sequence). The CDR3 loop is CASSYSDRNTEAFF. The CDR3 DNA is TGTGCCAGCAGTTACTCAGACCGGAACACTGAAGCTTTCTTT.

This rearrangement joins TRBV27 to TRBJ1-2; D remains unclear. V lost 5 bases, J lost 8 bases, and 15 bases lay in between. Germline lookup yields CDR1 MNHEY and CDR2 SMNVEV (reference sequence). The CDR3 loop spans 13 amino acids. CDR3 residues: CASSPTWLDGYTF. CDR3 nucleotides: TGTGCCAGCAGTCCCACCTGGCTGGACGGCTACACCTTC.

The chain joins TRBV5-1 to TRBJ2-3; 8 bases are shared with TRBD2. CDR1 and CDR2 from the germline V gene are SGHRS and YFSETQ. Losses at the gene ends were 7 bases for V and 4 bases for J; bases not matched to a gene: 14. The CDR3 covers 16 residues. DNA for the CDR3: TGCGCCAGCCACCCGGGGGGTAGCGGGGTGGCAGATACGCAGTATTTT. This sequence encodes CASHPGGSGVADTQYF.

The chain employs TRBV7-9 and TRBJ2-2; tentative D call: TRBD1 (5 bases). The CDR3 extends over 13 amino acids. Germline V gene data show CDR1 as SEHNR and CDR2 as FQNEAQ (reference sequence). Trimming stripped 5 bases from V and 4 bases from J, with 8 bases between. The CDR3 spells CASSRQSTGELFF. In nucleotides, the CDR3 is TGTGCCAGCAGCCGACAGTCCACCGGGGAGCTGTTTTTT.

The rearrangement links TRBV27 to TRBJ1-6; D not resolved. CDR1 is MNHEY and CDR2 is SMNVEV in the germline V gene (reference sequence). Trimming left V 0 bases short and J 5 bases short, with 17 bases between. This CDR3 has 18 residues. CDR3 DNA sequence: TGTGCCAGCAGTTTATCGGCACCACAGTCTACCCATAATTCACCCCTCCACTTT. Its translation: CASSLSAPQSTHNSPLHF.

The chain combines TRBV19 with TRBJ1-1; D perhaps matches TRBD1 (6 bases). Trimming took 5 bases from V and 5 from J, leaving 12 bases between them. The CDR3 covers 13 residues. Germline V gene lookup returns CDR1 LNHDA and CDR2 SQIVND (reference sequence). The CDR3 loop reads CASSWGRGTEAFF. The CDR3 DNA sequence: TGTGCCAGTAGTTGGGGCAGGGGTACTGAAGCTTTCTTT.

This sequence joins TRBV6-5 and TRBJ2-1; TRBD2 matches at 15 bases. This CDR3 is 14 amino acids long. V gave up 6 bases and J gave up 11 bases; unmatched junction bases: 5. Germline loops: CDR1 MNHEY, CDR2 SVGAGI. The CDR3 loop is CASRSGLAGGKQFF. CDR3 in DNA: TGTGCCAGCAGGTCGGGACTAGCGGGGGGTAAGCAGTTCTTC.

This clone has just one count. V gene TRBV20-1 combines with J gene TRBJ2-2; D remains ambiguous. CDR3 length: 15 amino acids. The germline V gene has CDR1 DFQATT and CDR2 SNEGSKA (reference sequence). V gave up 3 bases and J gave up 0 bases, with 11 bases separating them. The CDR3 region is CSASSYRTNTGELFF. CDR3 in DNA: TGCAGTGCTAGTAGTTACAGAACGAACACCGGGGAGCTGTTTTTT.

The chain recombines TRBV4-3 with TRBJ2-4; D possibly corresponds to TRBD1 (5 bases). Germline CDR1 reads LGHNA; CDR2 reads YSLEER. This CDR3 is 14 amino acids long. The V gene lost 3 bases and the J gene lost 6 bases, with 12 bases spanning the gap. CDR3 coding DNA: TGCGCCAGCAGCCAGGGCCAGGGCGGAAACATTCAGTACTTC. This translates into CASSQGQGGNIQYF.

The V gene is TRBV6-5, the J gene TRBJ2-1; TRBD2 might be the D (6 bases). Between the trimmed V and J ends, which lost 3 bases and 10 bases, there was a span of 13 bases. Germline CDR1 is MNHEY and CDR2 is SVGAGI. The CDR3 totals 13 residues. CDR3 coding DNA: TGTGCCAGCAGTTATGGGGGGACCGGGGAGCAGTTCTTC. Its translation is CASSYGGTGEQFF.

This chain joins TRBV7-2 and TRBJ1-6; possible D gene TRBD1, 5 bases. CDR3 length: 14 amino acids. V was trimmed by 6 bases and J by 8 bases, leaving 14 bases between them. Germline V lookup: CDR1 SGHTA, CDR2 FQGNSA. The CDR3 sequence is CASSFKGGDSPLHF. In nucleotides, the CDR3 is TGTGCCAGCAGTTTTAAGGGAGGGGATTCACCCCTCCACTTT. Filled out from reference TRBV7-2 and TRBJ1-6, the complete variable domain reads GAGVSQSPSNKVTEKGKDVELRCDPISGHTALYWYRQSLGQGLEFLIYFQGNSAPDKSGLPSDRFSAERTGGSVSTLTIQRTQQEDSAVYLCASSFKGGDSPLHFGNGTRLTVT.

The chain is built from TRBV10-3 and TRBJ1-1; TRBD1 matches 7 bases. Unmatched junction bases numbered 2, after V lost 6 bases and J lost 1 base. The CDR3 contains 13 residues. Germline V lookup: CDR1 ENHRY, CDR2 SYGVKD. The CDR3 here is CAIRGTANTEAFF. The CDR3 DNA follows: TGTGCCATCAGGGGGACAGCGAACACTGAAGCTTTCTTT.

V gene TRBV29-1 combines with J gene TRBJ1-1; D gene ambiguous. The germline CDR1 and CDR2 sequences are SQVTM and ANQGSEA. Trimming shortened V by 6 bases and J by 5 bases, and 16 bases separated the two germline ends. The CDR3 runs 13 residues. CDR3: CSVWVLSGTEAFF. The CDR3 DNA follows: TGCAGCGTCTGGGTCCTCTCGGGGACTGAAGCTTTCTTT.

The genes are TRBV27 and TRBJ1-2; perhaps TRBD1 as D (6 bases). The CDR3 spans 14 residues. Germline V gene data show CDR1 as MNHEY and CDR2 as SMNVEV (reference sequence). V shed 0 bases and J shed 6 bases, with 11 bases lying between them. CDR3 loop: CASSLSRTVNGYTF. CDR3 in DNA: TGTGCCAGCAGTTTATCCCGGACAGTAAATGGCTACACCTTC.

The chain carries TRBV5-1 and TRBJ2-2, with D perhaps matching TRBD1 (6 bases). The CDR3 runs to 15 residues. CDR1 is SGHRS and CDR2 is YFSETQ in the germline V gene. Trimming shortened V by 1 base and J by 3 bases, and 10 bases separated the two germline ends. CDR3 nucleotides: TGCGCCAGCAGCTTGCAGGGGTTGGACACCGGGGAGCTGTTTTTT. This gives the protein CASSLQGLDTGELFF.

The chain recombines TRBV4-2 with TRBJ1-1, with D maybe TRBD1 (5 bases). The V end lost 0 bases, the J end lost 8 bases, and 19 bases lay between the germline ends. In germline, CDR1 is LGHNA, CDR2 YNFKEQ. The CDR3 is 16 residues long. CDR3: CASSQDPGRGSEEAFF. In nucleotides, the CDR3 is TGTGCCAGCAGCCAAGATCCGGGGAGGGGCAGCGAAGAAGCTTTCTTT.

The chain links TRBV5-4 to TRBJ2-1, with 8 bases identical to TRBD2. The CDR3 totals 15 residues. The V and J ends lost 2 bases and 8 bases, in that order; junction bases with no gene match: 9. The germline V gene encodes CDR1 SGHNT and CDR2 YYREEE (reference sequence). The CDR3 nucleotides are TGTGCCAGCAGCTTCGGGGGGGGCCCGGGGGATGAGCAGTTCTTC. Its protein is CASSFGGGPGDEQFF.

V usage is TRBV15 and J usage is TRBJ1-2; possible D gene TRBD1, 5 bases. This CDR3 contains 13 residues. Germline CDR1 reads LNHNV; CDR2 reads YYDKDF (reference sequence). Trimming cost V 1 base and J 4 bases, with 7 bases left between them. The CDR3 sequence: CATSRGQSYGYTF. CDR3 nucleotides: TGTGCCACCAGCAGAGGACAGTCCTATGGCTACACCTTC.

The gene calls are TRBV4-2 and TRBJ1-2; D is unresolved. Trimming stripped 0 bases from V and 1 base from J, with 6 bases between. Germline V gene sequence: CDR1 LGHNA, CDR2 YNFKEQ. CDR3 length: 14 residues. The CDR3 DNA reads TGTGCCAGCAGCCAAGATGGGGATAACTATGGCTACACCTTC. Protein product: CASSQDGDNYGYTF.